This entry describes one TCR beta chain. As yet, its antigen is unknown. What was sequenced were expressed TCRB transcripts, since all of the isolated RNA had been reverse transcribed. Sequenced by immunoSEQ multiplex PCR; TCRdb stores in-frame clones only, minus some. The sample consists of nearly 700,000 clones, under 15% of them appearing once. Per germline, CDR1 LNHDA and CDR2 SQIVND (reference sequence). Trimming shortened V by 6 bases and J by 12 bases, and 14 bases separated the two germline ends. The CDR3 totals 12 residues. This sample was taken from a study of beta chain features in type 1 diabetes. Study results and limitations: Shorter TCRB CDR3s, moderately but significantly so, marked every one of the four CD4+ subsets in Type 1 diabetes patients.

The genes are TRBV19 and TRBJ1-4; D ambiguous. The sequenced sample consisted of naive CD4+ T cells from blood. The sequence was collected from a man aged 18 to 30 with type 1 diabetes. The CDR3 DNA reads as TGTGCCAGTAGCCTCCAGGTTGGAGAACTGTTTTTT. It is translated as CASSLQVGELFF.